These T cell receptor beta chains were read from a single sample in a study of T cells after posttransplantation cyclophosphamide. Using immunoSEQ multiplex PCR, the repertoire was profiled, and TCRdb retains in-frame clones only, with some absent. The sample presents 25,000 to 35,000 clones, none singletons. The sample taken for sequencing was PBMCs. The receptors shown here come from a woman in her twenties or thirties in good health and a related stem cell transplant donor. Both conserved end residues are part of each CDR3. D genes are given only for firm matches. The listing skips clone size in some rows; elsewhere it reads once, few, many or a size class.

>TRBV28|NA|TRBJ1-5|few
TGTGCCAGCAGTTTATTTGAGAGCCTGAGCAATCAGCCCCAGCATTTT
CASSLFESLSNQPQHF
>TRBV27|TRBD1|TRBJ1-2|few
TGTGCCAGTCGAAGACAGGGGGCGAACTATGGCTACACCTTC
CASRRQGANYGYTF
>TRBV12-3/TRBV12-4|NA|TRBJ1-2|many
TGTGCCAGCAGCCCCACCCTTACAGAGAATGGCTACACCTTC
CASSPTLTENGYTF
>TRBV5-4|TRBD1|TRBJ1-2|many
TGTGCCAGCAGCTCTAGACAGGGGGCGTATTCTGGCTACACCTTC
CASSSRQGAYSGYTF
>TRBV7-2|TRBD1|TRBJ2-1|many
TGTGCCAGCAGCTACAGGGGGCGCGGAGTAAATGAGCAGTTCTTC
CASSYRGRGVNEQFF
>TRBV11-2|TRBD1|TRBJ2-7|many
TGTGCCAGCAGCCCCTTAACCGGGACAGGGGGTGACGAGCAGTACTTC
CASSPLTGTGGDEQYF
>TRBV4-3|TRBD1|TRBJ1-1|many
TGCGCCAGCAGCCAAGGTCGGGACAGGGGGAGTACAAACACTGAAGCTTTCTTT
CASSQGRDRGSTNTEAFF
>TRBV7-2|TRBD2|TRBJ2-3|few
TGTGCCAGCAGCCGACGACTAGCGGGGGGCACAGATACGCAGTATTTT
CASSRRLAGGTDTQYF
>TRBV19|TRBD1|TRBJ1-2|many
TGTGCCAGTAAGGCGGCAGGGGGGATGGAATATGGCTACACCTTC
CASKAAGGMEYGYTF
>TRBV10-3|TRBD1|TRBJ2-3|many
TGTGCCATCAGTGAGTTTGATAGGGACAGGAGCACAGATACGCAGTATTTT
CAISEFDRDRSTDTQYF
>TRBV4-3|NA|TRBJ1-1|many
TGCGCCAGCAGCCTCCAAGAGGGTTGGATGAACACTGAAGCTTTCTTT
CASSLQEGWMNTEAFF
>TRBV10-3|TRBD1|TRBJ1-5|many
TGTGCCATCAGTGAGGCGACAGGGGGCAATCAGCCCCAGCATTTT
CAISEATGGNQPQHF
>TRBV4-3|NA|TRBJ2-1|many
TGCGCCAGCAGCCAAGAACCCCCGGTCACAGGATCTTACAATGAGCAGTTCTTC
CASSQEPPVTGSYNEQFF
>TRBV5-1|NA|TRBJ2-3|many
TGCGCCAGCGGGGGCCTCTCTAGCACAGATACGCAGTATTTT
CASGGLSSTDTQYF
>TRBV6-1|TRBD1|TRBJ1-5|NA
TGTGCCAGCAGTGAAACTCCGGGACAGAGCCAGCCCCAGCATTTT
CASSETPGQSQPQHF
>TRBV11-2|TRBD2|TRBJ2-7|many
TGTGCCAGCAGCTTCGGACTAGTCAGCGACGAGCAGTACTTC
CASSFGLVSDEQYF
>TRBV7-2|TRBD2|TRBJ2-3|few
TGTGCCAGCAGCCACCCCGGGACTAGCGGGGGGATTAAAGATACGCAGTATTTT
CASSHPGTSGGIKDTQYF